A single sample is the source of the 19 T cell receptor beta chains below, sequenced in a study of cytomegalovirus exposure and HLA in healthy donors. Primers: 60 Vbeta forward and 13 Jbeta reverse. Clones were sequenced by immunoSEQ multiplex PCR, and TCRdb holds only the in-frame ones, with some missing. The sample has roughly 86,000 clones, around three quarters seen once; the top ten hold 8.2%. The specimen sequenced was PBMCs. These receptors all stem from a man between 60 and 75 years old in good health and CMV-seronegative.

This clone turned up a few times. This chain uses TRBV2 with TRBJ2-7; the match to TRBD1 covers 8 bases. CDR3 length: 20 residues. Germline CDR1 reads SNHLY; CDR2 reads FYNNEI. Trimming took 4 bases from V and 0 from J; bases not matched to a gene: 20. CDR3 protein: CASSGGQVPSLLDPSYEQYF. In nucleotides, the CDR3 is TGTGCCAGCAGTGGGGGACAGGTTCCGTCCCTACTTGATCCCTCCTACGAGCAGTACTTC. The full variable domain, rest sourced from reference TRBV2 and TRBJ2-7, is EPEVTQTPSHQVTQMGQEVILRCVPISNHLYFYWYRQILGQKVEFLVSFYNNEISEKSEIFDDQFSVERPDGSNFTLKIRSTKLEDSAMYFCASSGGQVPSLLDPSYEQYFGPGTRLTVT.

The sample holds one count of this clone. This chain connects TRBV25-1 to TRBJ2-3; a possible D gene is TRBD1 (5 bases). V gave up 2 bases and J gave up 1 base, with 7 bases separating them. Per germline, CDR1 MGHDK and CDR2 SYGVNS. The CDR3 covers 14 residues. DNA of the CDR3: TGTGCCAGCAGTGAAAGACAGCGCACAGATACGCAGTATTTT. The encoded protein is CASSERQRTDTQYF.

This clone appeared a single time. This sequence joins TRBV19 and TRBJ2-1; 8 positions agree with TRBD2. V gave up 9 bases and J gave up 10 bases; unmatched junction bases: 8. CDR1 and CDR2 from the germline V gene are LNHDA and SQIVND (reference sequence). The CDR3 covers 12 residues. The DNA for the CDR3 is TGTGCCAGCAGGCGGGGGGAAGGGGAGCAGTTCTTC. Amino acid sequence: CASRRGEGEQFF.

V is TRBV6-5 and J is TRBJ1-1; D is possibly TRBD1 (5 bases). V lost 4 bases, J lost 1 base, and 10 bases lay in between. The CDR3 spans 14 residues. Germline values: CDR1 MNHEY, CDR2 SVGAGI. The CDR3 sequence is CASSLRGRNTEAFF. The CDR3 region has the DNA TGTGCCAGCAGTTTAAGGGGCAGGAACACTGAAGCTTTCTTT.

The rearrangement joins TRBV7-2 to TRBJ2-2, with TRBD1 matching over 9 bases. Germline trimming cut 3 bases from V and 4 bases from J; bases unmatched to any gene: 6. The CDR3 is made up of 16 amino acids. Per germline, CDR1 SGHTA and CDR2 FQGNSA. CDR3 residues: CASSLTGGRTTGELFF. The CDR3 region has the DNA TGTGCCAGCAGCTTGACAGGGGGTAGGACCACCGGGGAGCTGTTTTTT.

This clone was picked up a small number of times. The chain links TRBV6-5 to TRBJ2-2; D is possibly TRBD2 (6 bases). V dropped 4 bases and J dropped 7 bases, with 16 bases sitting between them. The CDR3 covers 15 residues. The germline V gene has CDR1 MNHEY and CDR2 SVGAGI. The CDR3 DNA reads TGTGCCAGCAGTTTACGGAGGGCCCTGGGCGGGGAGCTGTTTTTT. It codes for CASSLRRALGGELFF.

The rearrangement uses TRBV30 and TRBJ1-1, with a possible D match to TRBD1 (6 bases). CDR1 is GTSNPN, CDR2 SVGIG, per germline (reference sequence). With 5 bases removed from V and 1 base from J, the gap between germline ends came to 11 bases. This CDR3 comprises 13 residues. CDR3 sequence reads: CAWGAGQNTEAFF. CDR3 nucleotide sequence: TGTGCCTGGGGAGCGGGACAGAACACTGAAGCTTTCTTT.

To note about this clone: This specimen includes other DNA sequences encoding the same CDR3. The rearrangement links TRBV6-1 to TRBJ2-5; 9 positions agree with TRBD2. Germline CDR1 is MNHNS and CDR2 is SASEGT. With 2 bases clipped from V and 5 bases from J, the junction kept 3 bases outside the gene matches. The CDR3 has 14 residues. The CDR3 bases are TGTGCCAGCAGTGAACTAGCGGGATCTGAGACCCAGTACTTC. Translating it yields CASSELAGSETQYF.

The chain employs TRBV7-2 and TRBJ2-1, with TRBD2 matching 7 bases. In germline, CDR1 is SGHTA, CDR2 FQGNSA. J was trimmed by 4 bases and V by 5 bases; bases with no gene match: 5. The CDR3 spans 14 residues. The CDR3 nucleotides are TGTGCCAGCAGCGCTAGCGGAGGTTACAATGAGCAGTTCTTC. It is translated as CASSASGGYNEQFF.

The chain recombines TRBV5-5 with TRBJ1-4; D might be TRBD1 (5 bases). CDR1 is SGHKS, CDR2 YYEKEE, per germline (reference sequence). CDR3 length: 16 residues. Between the trimmed V and J ends, which lost 0 bases and 0 bases, there was a span of 9 bases. The CDR3 sequence is CASSLEQAATNEKLFF. CDR3 nucleotides: TGTGCCAGCAGCTTGGAACAGGCCGCAACTAATGAAAAACTGTTTTTT. Looking up the rest from reference TRBV5-5 and TRBJ1-4 gives the full variable domain: DAGVTQSPTHLIKTRGQQVTLRCSPISGHKSVSWYQQVLGQGPQFIFQYYEKEERGRGNFPDRFSARQFPNYSSELNVNALLLGDSALYLCASSLEQAATNEKLFFGSGTQLSVL.

V gene TRBV30 combines with J gene TRBJ1-2; D is unclear. The germline V and J ends were trimmed by 8 bases and 5 bases, with 15 bases remaining between them. Germline values: CDR1 GTSNPN, CDR2 SVGIG (reference sequence). This CDR3 is built from 12 residues. The DNA for the CDR3 is TGTGCCCGCCGGGTGGAAAGTTATGGCTACACCTTC. It translates to CARRVESYGYTF.

This clone occurred a few times. The chain is built from TRBV11-3 and TRBJ2-1; 12 positions agree with TRBD2. Germline-derived CDR1 and CDR2 are SGHNT and YENEEA. The CDR3 has 17 amino acids. The trim removed 5 bases at V and 5 bases at J, leaving 10 bases unmatched. DNA of the CDR3: TGTGCCAGCAGCCCCGGACTAGCGGGAAGGGTGAACAATGAGCAGTTCTTC. This translates into CASSPGLAGRVNNEQFF.

The V gene is TRBV19, the J gene TRBJ2-3; 10 bases are shared with TRBD2. This CDR3 has 17 amino acids. V dropped 7 bases and J dropped 4; count of bases not matched to a gene: 14. Germline V gene lookup returns CDR1 LNHDA and CDR2 SQIVND (reference sequence). The CDR3 spells CASIAPAGGPGSDTQYF. The CDR3, as DNA: TGTGCCAGTATCGCCCCAGCGGGAGGGCCCGGTTCAGATACGCAGTATTTT.

There are a few counts of this clone. The chain uses TRBV6-5 and TRBJ1-6; D is undetermined. CDR3 size: 14 residues. The V end lost 6 bases, the J end lost 8 bases, and 14 bases lay between the germline ends. Germline V CDR1 and CDR2: MNHEY, SVGAGI. The CDR3 region is CASRESSPDSPLHF. In DNA form, the CDR3 reads TGTGCCAGCAGGGAAAGTAGCCCAGATTCACCCCTCCACTTT.

This chain joins TRBV4-1 and TRBJ1-4; 9 nucleotides line up with TRBD1. CDR1 MGHRA and CDR2 YSYEKL come from the germline V gene. J lost 4 bases, V lost 4 bases, and 1 base had no gene match. This CDR3 has 14 amino acids. CDR3 residues: CASSPTGGNEKLFF. The CDR3 DNA is TGCGCCAGCAGCCCGACAGGGGGTAATGAAAAACTGTTTTTT.

This clone was observed a few times. The gene calls are TRBV5-1 and TRBJ2-1; D remains ambiguous. The V end lost 0 bases, the J end lost 9 bases, and 10 bases lay between the germline ends. The CDR3 length is 13 residues. The V gene's germline CDR1 is SGHRS and CDR2 YFSETQ. Here the CDR3 reads CASSLDPLSEQFF. DNA of the CDR3: TGCGCCAGCAGCTTGGACCCCCTGAGTGAGCAGTTCTTC.

The rearrangement links TRBV29-1 to TRBJ1-6; D unresolved. This CDR3 region has 13 residues. The germline V and J ends were trimmed by 7 bases and 8 bases, with 15 bases remaining between them. The germline gives CDR1 SQVTM, CDR2 ANQGSEA. The CDR3 loop reads CSALRESDSPLHF. CDR3 bases: TGCAGCGCCCTTAGAGAGTCGGATTCACCCCTCCACTTT.

This chain links TRBV19 with TRBJ1-5; 7 bases map to TRBD1. Germline trimming cut 1 base from V and 10 bases from J; bases unmatched to any gene: 7. CDR3 length: 14 amino acids. The germline gives CDR1 LNHDA, CDR2 SQIVND (reference sequence). Here the CDR3 reads CASSIGTGRPPQHF. DNA of the CDR3: TGTGCCAGTAGTATAGGGACAGGACGACCTCCCCAGCATTTT.

The chain recombines TRBV7-2 with TRBJ2-5; 7 nucleotides align to TRBD2. CDR1 is SGHTA and CDR2 is FQGNSA in the germline V gene. The junction had 4 bases not matched to a gene; V was cut back by 8 bases and J by 1 base. The CDR3 is made up of 13 amino acids. For the CDR3, the DNA is TGTGCCAGCGGGCTAGCGGCCCAAGAGACCCAGTACTTC. Amino acids: CASGLAAQETQYF. Using reference TRBV7-2 and TRBJ2-5 for the parts outside the CDR3, the full variable domain is GAGVSQSPSNKVTEKGKDVELRCDPISGHTALYWYRQSLGQGLEFLIYFQGNSAPDKSGLPSDRFSAERTGGSVSTLTIQRTQQEDSAVYLCASGLAAQETQYFGPGTRLLVL.